This T cell receptor beta chain was obtained from a study of T cell responses to AZD1222 COVID-19 vaccine. The CDR3 runs to 18 residues. The V end was cut by 1 base, the J end by 0 bases, with 16 bases between. Germline assignment: CDR1 SGHVS and CDR2 FQNEAQ. Method: immunoSEQ multiplex PCR; TCRdb's copy keeps in-frame clones and lacks some. The table includes 130,000 or so clones, approximately 90% detected once. The chain joins TRBV7-8 to TRBJ1-5; D perhaps matches TRBD1 (5 bases). The receptor comes from an adult who received the AZD1222 COVID-19 vaccine. Material: peripheral blood, obtained 28 days after the second AZD1222 dose. For the CDR3, the DNA is TGTGCCAGCAGCTTAGGGACAACCAGATCGTTTAGCAATCAGCCCCAGCATTTT. Protein: CASSLGTTRSFSNQPQHF. Together with reference TRBV7-8 and TRBJ1-5, the CDR3 gives the full variable domain: GAGVSQSPRYKVAKRGQDVALRCDPISGHVSLFWYQQALGQGPEFLTYFQNEAQLDKSGLPSDRFFAERPEGSVSTLKIQRTQQEDSAVYLCASSLGTTRSFSNQPQHFGDGTRLSIL.